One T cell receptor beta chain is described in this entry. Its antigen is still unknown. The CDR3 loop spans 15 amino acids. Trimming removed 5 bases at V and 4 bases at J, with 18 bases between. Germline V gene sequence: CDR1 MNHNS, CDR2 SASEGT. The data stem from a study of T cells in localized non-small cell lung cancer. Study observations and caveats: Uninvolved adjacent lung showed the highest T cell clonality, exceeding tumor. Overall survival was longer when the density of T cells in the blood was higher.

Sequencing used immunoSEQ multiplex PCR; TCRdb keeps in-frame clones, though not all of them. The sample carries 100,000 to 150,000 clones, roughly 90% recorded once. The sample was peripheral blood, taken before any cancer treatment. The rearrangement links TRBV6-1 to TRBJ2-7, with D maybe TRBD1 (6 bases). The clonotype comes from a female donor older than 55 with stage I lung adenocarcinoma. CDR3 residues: CASSKQGQGLYEQYF. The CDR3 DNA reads TGTGCCAGCAGTAAACAGGGCCAGGGGCTTTACGAGCAGTACTTC.